A single T cell receptor (beta chain) is shown here with its context. Its target antigen remains unknown. No base-level quality is on record; no much larger clone is a single base apart. This sample is part of a study of cytomegalovirus exposure and HLA in healthy donors (dated by TCRdb to 2015 to 2018). With regard to the full study: According to an earlier analysis of 587 of the donors, about 179 million T cells yielded 95 million to 140 million unique TCR beta sequences and 276 Gb of sequence data. An early release covering some 640 HLA-typed donors comprised 300 to 350 gigabases of sequencing data and tens of millions of unique TCR sequences. Of the 300 to 400 genotyped donors, roughly 80% fell in the genetic ancestry cluster associated with self-reported Caucasian donors. The study aimed to test whether cataloging public T cell receptors could reveal signatures of past pathogen exposure. Using immunosequencing, the study profiled T cell repertoires from some 670 subjects and related those repertoires to cytomegalovirus serostatus. In addition to the first cohort of 666 subjects, a separate validation cohort of around 110 different subjects was used. High-throughput TCR immunosequencing, statistical association of individual TCRs with disease status, and machine learning were combined to predict cytomegalovirus infection status. In a later analysis, previously published TCR beta repertoires from about 640 donors were re-analyzed and high-resolution HLA genotyping was added so that TCR occurrence patterns could be studied. In the later analysis, no new phenotypic data were used to find candidate immune exposures; instead, reliance was placed on TCR beta sequences and their occurrence across donors. An earlier analysis of approximately 630 of the donors applied high-throughput TCR beta sequencing to assess whether each TCR beta V gene segment acted as functional or pseudogenic. Donor age, sex, ethnicity and CMV serostatus were collected together with the repertoire data. A later genetic analysis took genome-wide SNP genotypes for about 55% of the 666 donors and used that subset as a discovery cohort. Every discovery cohort repertoire had been produced on one sequencing platform. Both class I and class II loci were covered by HLA typing, at four-digit resolution. Typing coverage varied by locus: roughly 629-640 donors for A, B, C, DRB1 and DQB1; some 520 for DQA1; over 600 for DPA1; around 490 for DPB1. A few DR-DQ haplotypes were treated as single units for association and clustering because of strong linkage in the cohort. Across 300 to 400 genotyped donors of the cohort, an average of about 240,000 unique TCR beta nucleotide sequences per donor were sequenced, and around 19% of those sequences were non-productive. Results the study describes overall, beyond this receptor: A further reported finding was that TCR beta sequences accurately predicted the HLA-A and HLA-B alleles for most subjects in the first cohort. Strong co-occurrence of HLA alleles, especially DR and DQ, made assigning TCR associations to individual alleles difficult. A later analysis found that most CMV-associated TCR beta chains appeared HLA-restricted, with HLA associations seemingly driven largely by CMV exposure. The authors suggested that the approach could potentially be generalized to other disease states and immunological phenotypes. In a later genetic analysis, a missense DCLRE1C variant was associated with V-gene and J-gene trimming of TCR beta chains, and the association was replicated in an independent cohort. The cohort was sequenced for TCR beta chains only, and without alpha or paired-chain data the features that could be detected were limited. Because counts were too low, more than 15 rarely observed V segments, including chromosome 9 orphons, were excluded from the earlier analysis of under 650 of the donors. Because some donors lacked HLA typing at each locus, the association tests relied only on the typed subset. Some IMGT-functional V segments, including TRBV6-2 and TRBV6-3, could not be distinguished by the 87-base-pair reads and were therefore excluded. The study listed 164 TCR beta chains as associated with cytomegalovirus. At a false discovery rate of 0.05, a later analysis linked about 16,000 TCR beta sequences to specific HLA alleles. In a later analysis, TCR association rates were found to vary across HLA loci, with the most associated TCRs seen for DRB1 alleles and the fewest for HLA-C alleles. Cytomegalovirus status was reported to be diagnosed by the classifier with high specificity and sensitivity in both the original and validation cohorts. Across donors, most TCR sequences were observed very rarely, whereas some public TCRs were present in many individuals. According to a later analysis, parvovirus B19, influenza, CMV and Epstein-Barr virus appeared linked to several top co-occurrence clusters. CMV serostatus was the only immune exposure information available for the cohort. The presence/absence analyses assumed that sequencing depth was roughly uniform across donors, and that assumption may not be true. A group of highly shared sequence variants was considered likely to be a technical artifact of the sequencing pipeline. According to a later genetic analysis, donors in an Asian-associated ancestry cluster had fewer N-insertions in productive TCRs than the approximately 710-donor mean. Three of the identified cytomegalovirus-associated TCR beta chains were confirmed in vitro to be specific for cytomegalovirus antigens. In an earlier analysis of 587 of the donors, most TCR beta V segments were observed in productive rearrangements about 87% or about 30% of the time, broadly matching IMGT annotations. A later analysis found that HLA-associated TCR beta chains were more clonally expanded and had lower generation probabilities than equally common non-associated chains. Linkage disequilibrium might explain the correlated functional status among segregating V segments, but an unknown experimental factor could not be ruled out.

The cohort consisted of 666 healthy bone marrow donors. All cohort members were sampled while nominally healthy, although unrecorded immune exposures were likely present. The donor tested CMV seronegative and was one of the 352 seronegative cohort members. Every donor gave a peripheral blood sample, and the peripheral blood mononuclear cells from that sample were used for TCR beta sequencing. Genomic DNA extraction from the blood cell samples was performed with the Qiagen DNeasy Blood Extraction Kit. Library preparation employed the immunoSEQ multiplex PCR assay. For the multiplex PCR, a mixture combining 60 forward primers for TCR Vbeta segments and 13 reverse primers for TCR Jbeta segments was used. The CDR3 region of rearranged TCR beta genes was amplified from genomic DNA by a multiplex PCR assay. Amplified TCR beta libraries were sequenced as 87-base-pair reads on the Illumina HiSeq System. The paper's processing steps were these. In a later analysis, around 80 million unique TCR beta chains were counted across the 690 or so repertoires, and some 10 million of these chains were shared by at least two donors. Raw reads were error-corrected and collapsed into unique sequences with a nearest-neighbor algorithm that merged closely related sequences to remove PCR and sequencing errors. To assign V, D and J gene segments, CDR3 sequences were aligned to IMGT reference sequences. For a sequence to be retained, at least a six-nucleotide match to both a V gene segment and a J gene segment was required. A rearrangement counted as productive if the CDR3 had no stop codons and remained in frame with V and J, and every other rearrangement counted as non-productive. Following IMGT convention, CDR3 was defined as the stretch from the second conserved V-encoded cysteine up to the conserved J-encoded phenylalanine. Sequences without an unambiguous match to a single V gene segment were excluded from the earlier analysis of about 630 of the donors. An earlier analysis of about 600 of the donors called V segments functional above 56.7% productive rearrangements and segregating when the between-donor standard deviation exceeded 5%. To diagnose cytomegalovirus status from the catalog of TCR beta chain sequences, a statistical classification framework was built. V and J gene assignment, in a later analysis, came from comparing TCR nucleotide sequences with IMGT/GENE-DB human TR gene sequences. The TCRdist pipeline was used in a later analysis to assign CDR3 sequences and most-parsimonious VDJ recombination scenarios. A later analysis defined each TCR beta chain by its CDR3 amino acid sequence plus V-gene family, and excluded reads lacking a unique V-gene family. As a way to deal with suspected cross-contamination and a sequencing artifact, a later analysis dropped over 550 nucleotide sequences that were highly shared and had low generation probability. In a later analysis, a clonal expansion index was calculated for each public chain from normalized within-repertoire ranks of inferred template counts. In a later analysis, generation probabilities were computed using a VDJ recombination model fitted to out-of-frame rearrangements, and the results were checked against IGoR. A later analysis scored TCR-TCR, TCR-HLA and TCR-CMV co-occurrence with hypergeometric tests, applying a repertoire-size bias correction to TCR pairs. A later analysis estimated false discovery rates by permuting HLA or CMV assignments 20 times. In a later analysis, co-occurring TCRs were grouped with DBSCAN, and TCRdist sequence similarity was added when clustering was performed within HLA-allele-positive subsets. Repertoires with fewer than 30,000 or more than 120,000 public chains were left out of co-occurrence clustering, as were four to six repertoires with anomalous nucleotide sharing. This is the immuneACCESS table as TCRdb keeps it, with only in-frame sequences that have V and J called. A part of the clones is gone; compared with another copy, unresolved V genes explain less than half, and the rest is unexplained. V, J and clone size were drawn from that table, and D and trimming were deduced from the DNA. Counted in this sample were some 200,000 clones; approximately 81% of them appeared once. 3.5% to 4% of the sample belongs to the ten largest clones.

From the germline V gene (reference sequence), CDR1 is SGHAT and CDR2 is FQDESV. Trimming at the junction amounts to 2 bases on V and 3 bases on J, and the germline ends lie 7 bases apart. Inclusive of the bounding cysteine and phenylalanine, the CDR3 is 13 residues long. Of the read, only the CDR3 DNA is kept; its 39 bases are in frame from base 1. The receptor comes from a man aged 50 to 59 in good health and CMV-seronegative. The chain was built from TRBV11-1 and TRBJ1-1, with TRBD1 as a weak D call on 5 bases. Sequencing was carried out using PBMCs. The CDR3 protein: CASSLRDYTEAFF. The DNA sequence is TGTGCCAGCAGCTTACGGGACTACACTGAAGCTTTCTTT. The entire variable domain, with the stretches around the CDR3 drawn from the reference TRBV11-1 and TRBJ1-1 proteins, is EAEVAQSPRYKITEKSQAVAFWCDPISGHATLYWYRQILGQGPELLVQFQDESVVDDSQLPKDRFSAERLKGVDSTLKIQPAELGDSAMYLCASSLRDYTEAFFGQGTRLTVV.